This T cell receptor (beta chain) was recovered during a study of CD8 T cells in ankylosing spondylitis (dated by TCRdb to 2016 to 2017). Regarding the complete study: T cell receptor beta repertoires were profiled in healthy donors and ankylosing spondylitis patients so that disease-linked TCR variants could be found. The whole study cohort included 95 to 130 healthy donors and 25 ankylosing spondylitis patients. Samples of peripheral blood were taken, and for ankylosing spondylitis patients, synovial fluid was collected as well. Broader findings and caveats from the paper: According to the report, matched synovial fluid samples from ankylosing spondylitis patients were significantly enriched for the disease-linked clones. The disease-linked clones showed a CD8+ phenotype and occurred at relatively low frequencies in peripheral blood. Some motif variants had previously been reported in the synovial fluid and blood of reactive arthritis patients, which suggests shared mechanisms of disease initiation. Blood from ankylosing spondylitis patients appeared to be characterized by a TCR beta motif composed of eight highly homologous amino acid variants.

Sequencing took place on an Illumina HiSeq 2500. TCR beta libraries were prepared by quantitative 5'-RACE with molecular barcodes. For the original study's pipeline: To identify disease-linked TCR variants, a new computational method was used, one built on a probabilistic model of VDJ rearrangement. TCRdb passed the public sequencing reads through fastp at Q25 and MiXCR, retaining productive beta sequences. Merged by CDR3 protein, the rows form single entries marked with the most common genes and DNA. TCRdb assigned the V and J calls; the authors' analysis was not used. The sample data list over 700,000 distinct CDR3 sequences, and under 20% of these were observed just once. Under 20% of the sample belongs to the ten largest clones. Worth noting for this clonotype: This receptor's antigen is unknown. Within one base of it there is no much larger clone, and no base qualities were kept.

The CDR3 goes from the cysteine to the phenylalanine over 15 residues. Kept here is only the CDR3 DNA, which spans 45 bases and is read in frame from base 1. After removal of 3 bases from V and 11 bases from J, the junction retains 15 bases not matched to a gene. Based on the germline V gene, the CDR1 and CDR2 sequences are ENHRY and SYGVKD. Sequenced: blood, either unsorted or a sorted T cell fraction (not recorded which). The receptor comes from a male donor with ankylosing spondylitis. The chain was built from TRBV10-3 and TRBJ1-1; 7 bases in between match TRBD1. Here the CDR3 is given as CAISDSAQGGDRAFF. The DNA is as follows: TGTGCCATCAGTGATTCCGCCCAGGGGGGGGACCGGGCTTTCTTT.